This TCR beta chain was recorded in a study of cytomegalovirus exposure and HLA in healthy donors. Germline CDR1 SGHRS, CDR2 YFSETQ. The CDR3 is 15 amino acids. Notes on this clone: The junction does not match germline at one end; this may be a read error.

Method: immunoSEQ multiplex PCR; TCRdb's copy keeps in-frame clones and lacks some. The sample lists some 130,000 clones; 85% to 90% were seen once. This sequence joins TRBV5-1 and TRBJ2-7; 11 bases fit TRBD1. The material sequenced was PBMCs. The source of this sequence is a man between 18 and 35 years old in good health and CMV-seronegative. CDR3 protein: CASSARTGGSNEQYF. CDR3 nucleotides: TGCGCCAGCAGCGCGAGGACAGGGGGCTCCAACGAGCAGTACTTC. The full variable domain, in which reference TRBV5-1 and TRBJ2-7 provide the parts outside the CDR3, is KAGVTQTPRYLIKTRGQQVTLSCSPISGHRSVSWYQQTPGQGLQFLFEYFSETQRNKGNFPGRFSGRQFSNSRSEMNVSTLELGDSALYLCASSARTGGSNEQYFGPGTRLTVT.